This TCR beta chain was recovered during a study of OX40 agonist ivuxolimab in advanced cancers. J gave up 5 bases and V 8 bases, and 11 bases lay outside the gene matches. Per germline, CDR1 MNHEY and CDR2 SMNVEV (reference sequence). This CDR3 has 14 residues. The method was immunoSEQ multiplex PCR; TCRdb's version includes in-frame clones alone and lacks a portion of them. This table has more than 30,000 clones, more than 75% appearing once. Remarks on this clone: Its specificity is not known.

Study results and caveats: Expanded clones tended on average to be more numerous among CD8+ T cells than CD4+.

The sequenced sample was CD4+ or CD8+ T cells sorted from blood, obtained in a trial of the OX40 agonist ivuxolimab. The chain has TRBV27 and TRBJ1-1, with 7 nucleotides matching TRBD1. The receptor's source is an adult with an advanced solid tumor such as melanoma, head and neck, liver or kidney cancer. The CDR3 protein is CASDVRQGGTEAFF. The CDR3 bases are TGTGCCAGCGATGTGAGACAGGGAGGAACTGAAGCTTTCTTT.